There are a few counts of the clone carrying this T cell receptor (beta chain). TCRdb fed the RACE reads into MiXCR, producing one record per CDR3 protein. The sample includes 300,000 to 450,000 distinct CDR3 sequences, around 5.5% of them seen just once. The sample is drawn from a study of human T cells and chemical hapten exposure. Study context: Diphenylcyclopropenone was administered weekly to the scalp of patients throughout the approximately 23-week study.

There are 17 residues in the CDR3. Trimming pared 1 base from V and 0 bases from J, leaving 11 bases between. CDR1 and CDR2 (germline): SGHDT, YYEEEE. Specified time point: pre-sensitization, week 0. Treatment of the sample: therapeutic diphenylcyclopropenone sensitization with weekly scalp DPC. The sequencing used whole blood, collected in connection with sensitization to the hapten diphenylcyclopropenone (DPC). The genes are TRBV5-6 and TRBJ2-6; D is uncertain. The sequence derives from a woman between 18 and 30 years old with alopecia areata. Some clones in this sample may be carry-over from other donors' samples. The CDR3 coding sequence is TGTGCCAGCAGCTTGTTGTTACTGCCCTCTGGGGCCAACGTCCTGACTTTC. Its translation: CASSLLLLPSGANVLTF.